This section outlines one TCR beta chain sequence together with its context. The data derive from a study of blood T cell repertoires in COVID-19. Study summary: Whether acute or convalescent, the COVID-19 samples came from the United States, Italy and Spain. Sources were T cells, B-cell-depleted T cells, or PBMCs; the material itself was cDNA or gDNA.

In the source study's methods: It was from reference gene primer amplification that nucleated cell counts were estimated. Libraries were prepared by immunoSEQ multiplex PCR; TCRdb keeps only in-frame clonotypes and omits some of them. Clone size and V and J calls were adopted from that table, with D and trimming inferred from the DNA. The sample consists of more than 65,000 clones, roughly 82% of them appearing once. Germline V gene data show CDR1 as SGHVS and CDR2 as FQNEAQ. The CDR3 runs 15 residues. Unmatched junction bases numbered 10, after V lost 5 bases and J lost 7 bases. The rearrangement links TRBV7-8 to TRBJ1-5, with 8 bases fitting TRBD1. The TCR sequence derives from a human donor in a cohort sampled during active COVID-19. The sequencing input was peripheral blood. The DNA of the CDR3 is TGTGCCAGCAGCCCGTGGCAGGGGGCATTGCAGCCCCAGCATTTT. This translates into CASSPWQGALQPQHF.